This T cell receptor (beta chain) was sequenced for a study of patients and donors after allogeneic stem cell transplantation. This CDR3 spans 14 amino acids. CDR1 is ENHRY and CDR2 is SYGVKD in the germline V gene. Trimming took off 10 bases at V and 6 bases at J, with 21 bases between the two ends. TCRdb used MiXCR to reprocess the RT-PCR reads, holding one entry per CDR3 protein. The top ten clones hold about 26% of a sample with about 72,000 distinct CDR3 sequences, around a quarter of them seen once. The clonotype originates from a human donor who was either an allogeneic HSCT recipient or a stem cell or donor lymphocyte infusion donor (not recorded which). It is not recorded whose cells these are; they may come from a transplant donor. The gene calls are TRBV10-3 and TRBJ1-1, with D perhaps TRBD1 (5 bases). The specimen was blood, either unsorted or a sorted T cell fraction (not recorded which). This CDR3 is CATLDGASVAEAFF. CDR3 sequence (DNA): TGTGCCACTCTGGACGGGGCCTCGGTTGCTGAAGCTTTCTTT.